This T cell receptor beta chain was captured in a study of T cells after yellow fever vaccination. V shed 2 bases, J shed 1 base, and the junction held 14 bases outside the gene matches. The germline gives CDR1 LGHNA, CDR2 YSLEER. This CDR3 is built from 20 residues. This clonotype was seen ten or more times. TCRdb re-analysed the 5' RACE reads in MiXCR, keeping a single row per CDR3 protein. The sample holds 200,000 to 300,000 distinct CDR3 sequences, roughly 3.5% seen once. Sequences were derived from PBMCs, sampled 15 days after the yellow fever booster vaccination. This rearrangement joins TRBV4-3 to TRBJ1-1, with 12 bases matching TRBD1. The receptor comes from a man aged 18 to 35 who received the YFV17D yellow fever vaccine. The CDR3 sequence: CASSQSFWDRGRRSNTEAFF. CDR3 DNA: TGCGCCAGCAGCCAATCCTTTTGGGACAGGGGGCGCCGGTCGAACACTGAAGCTTTCTTT.